This T cell receptor (beta chain) was recorded in a study of CD8 T cells in Susac syndrome. RNA in amounts of roughly 0.5 to 1 ug was reverse transcribed with random hexamers. Each CDR3 protein is one row after TCRdb ran MiXCR on the immunoSEQ multiplex PCR reads. The table has under 350,000 distinct CDR3 sequences, approximately 90% seen once. The CDR3 sequence is 8 residues long. With 11 bases removed from V and 6 bases from J, the gap between germline ends came to 4 bases. Specimen: CD4+ T cells from PBMCs. This clonotype was sampled from a human donor with multiple sclerosis. The rearrangement joins TRBV23-1 to TRBJ1-1; D is ambiguous. TRBV23-1 is placed among ORFs of uncertain function. CDR3 DNA sequence: TGCGCCCGGCCTGAAGCTTTCTTT. This codes for CARPEAFF.